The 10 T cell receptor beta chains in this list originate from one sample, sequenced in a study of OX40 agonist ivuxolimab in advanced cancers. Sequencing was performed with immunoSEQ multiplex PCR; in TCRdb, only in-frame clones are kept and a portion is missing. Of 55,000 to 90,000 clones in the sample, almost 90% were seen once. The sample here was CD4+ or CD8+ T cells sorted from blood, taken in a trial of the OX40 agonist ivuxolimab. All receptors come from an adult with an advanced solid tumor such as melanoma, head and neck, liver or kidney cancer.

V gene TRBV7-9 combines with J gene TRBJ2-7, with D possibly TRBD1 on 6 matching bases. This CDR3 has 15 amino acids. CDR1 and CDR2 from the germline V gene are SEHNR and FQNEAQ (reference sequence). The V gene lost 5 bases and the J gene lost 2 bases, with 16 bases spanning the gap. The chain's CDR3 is CASSPDSHPTYEQYF. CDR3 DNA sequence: TGTGCCAGCAGCCCGGACAGCCACCCTACCTACGAGCAGTACTTC.

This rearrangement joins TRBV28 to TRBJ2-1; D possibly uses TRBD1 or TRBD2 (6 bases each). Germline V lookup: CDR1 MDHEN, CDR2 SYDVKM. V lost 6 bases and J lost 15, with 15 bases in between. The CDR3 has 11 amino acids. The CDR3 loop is CASSHPGAGFF. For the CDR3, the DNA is TGTGCCAGCAGCCACCCGGGGGCCGGGTTCTTC.

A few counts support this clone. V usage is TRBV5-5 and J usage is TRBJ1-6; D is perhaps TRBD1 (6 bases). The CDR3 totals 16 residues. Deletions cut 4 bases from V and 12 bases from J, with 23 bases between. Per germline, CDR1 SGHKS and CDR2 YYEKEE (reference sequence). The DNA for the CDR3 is TGTGCCAGCAGCGCGGGCCGACAGGATCTTTCGGTACCCCTCCACTTT. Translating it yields CASSAGRQDLSVPLHF.

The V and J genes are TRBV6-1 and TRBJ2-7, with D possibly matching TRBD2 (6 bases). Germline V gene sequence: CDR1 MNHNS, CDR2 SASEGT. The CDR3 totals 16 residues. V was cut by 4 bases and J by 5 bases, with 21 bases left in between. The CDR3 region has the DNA TGTGCCAGCAGTGGACGGACGACTAGAGTGGGCCACGAGCAGTACTTC. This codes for CASSGRTTRVGHEQYF.

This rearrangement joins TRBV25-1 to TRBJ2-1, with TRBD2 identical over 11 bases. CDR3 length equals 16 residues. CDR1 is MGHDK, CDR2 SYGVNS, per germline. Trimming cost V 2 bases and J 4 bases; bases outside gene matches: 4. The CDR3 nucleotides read TGTGCCAGCAGTGAAGGGGGACTAGCGGTTTACAATGAGCAGTTCTTC. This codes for CASSEGGLAVYNEQFF.

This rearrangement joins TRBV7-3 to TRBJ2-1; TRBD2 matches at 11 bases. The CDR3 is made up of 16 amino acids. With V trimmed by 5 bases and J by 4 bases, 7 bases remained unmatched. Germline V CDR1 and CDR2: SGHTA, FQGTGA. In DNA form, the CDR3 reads TGTGCCAGCAGCCGTAATAGCGGGAGGGGGTACAATGAGCAGTTCTTC. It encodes CASSRNSGRGYNEQFF.

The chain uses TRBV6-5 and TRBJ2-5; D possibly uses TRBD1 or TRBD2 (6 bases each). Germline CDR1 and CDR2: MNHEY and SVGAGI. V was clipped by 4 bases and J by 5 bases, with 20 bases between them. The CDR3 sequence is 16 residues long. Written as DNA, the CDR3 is TGTGCCAGCAGTTCGACTTGGGGGGCTAGACGGGAGACCCAGTACTTC. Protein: CASSSTWGARRETQYF.

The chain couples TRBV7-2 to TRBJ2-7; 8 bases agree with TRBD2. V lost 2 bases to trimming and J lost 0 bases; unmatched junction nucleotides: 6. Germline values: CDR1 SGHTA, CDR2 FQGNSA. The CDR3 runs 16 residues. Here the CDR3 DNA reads TGTGCCAGCAGCTTAACTAGCGGATGGAGCTCCTACGAGCAGTACTTC. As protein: CASSLTSGWSSYEQYF.

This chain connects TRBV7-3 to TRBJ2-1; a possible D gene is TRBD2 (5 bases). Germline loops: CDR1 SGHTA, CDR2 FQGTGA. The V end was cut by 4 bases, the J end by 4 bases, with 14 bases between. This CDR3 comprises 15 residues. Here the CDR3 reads CASSSEGAPYNEQFF. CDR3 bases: TGTGCCAGCAGCTCCGAGGGAGCCCCATACAATGAGCAGTTCTTC.

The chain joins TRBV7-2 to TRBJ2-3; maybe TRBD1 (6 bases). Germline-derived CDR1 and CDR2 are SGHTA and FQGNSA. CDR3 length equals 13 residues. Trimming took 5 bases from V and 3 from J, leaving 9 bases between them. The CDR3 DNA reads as TGTGCCAGCAGCCTCGGACAGACAGATACGCAGTATTTT. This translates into CASSLGQTDTQYF.